A single sample is the source of the 5 T cell receptor beta chains below, sequenced in a study of OX40 agonist ivuxolimab in advanced cancers. Measured with immunoSEQ multiplex PCR; TCRdb has only the in-frame clones, and not every one. The sample carries roughly 52,000 clones, 70% to 90% recorded once. The specimen was CD4+ or CD8+ T cells sorted from blood, collected in a trial of the OX40 agonist ivuxolimab. Every receptor here comes from an adult with an advanced solid tumor such as melanoma, head and neck, liver or kidney cancer.

The chain couples TRBV5-1 to TRBJ2-1, with 11 nucleotides matching TRBD2. Germline V gene sequence: CDR1 SGHRS, CDR2 YFSETQ. Trimming at V came to 4 bases and at J to 0 bases, leaving 12 bases not matched to a gene. The CDR3 covers 19 residues. CDR3 coding DNA: TGCGCCAGCAGCACGTGGGGGACTAGCGGAGCGAGCTCCTACAATGAGCAGTTCTTC. It encodes CASSTWGTSGASSYNEQFF.

V and J are TRBV19 and TRBJ1-1; 7 nucleotides align to TRBD1. The V segment lost 7 bases and the J segment 10 bases; nucleotides outside the gene matches: 12. Germline CDR1 and CDR2: LNHDA and SQIVND (reference sequence). The CDR3 length is 13 residues. The CDR3: CASTIRQGRGAFF. The DNA of the CDR3 is TGTGCCAGTACCATACGACAGGGCAGGGGAGCTTTCTTT.

The V call is TRBV19, the J call TRBJ1-2; no firm D call. Trimming cost V 3 bases and J 1 base, with 12 bases left between them. In germline, CDR1 is LNHDA, CDR2 SQIVND (reference sequence). The CDR3 has 15 residues. The CDR3 region is CASSMVLGYNYGYTF. Here the CDR3 DNA reads TGTGCCAGTAGTATGGTGCTGGGGTATAACTATGGCTACACCTTC.

The gene calls are TRBV6-5 and TRBJ1-4; 10 positions match TRBD1. Germline assignment: CDR1 MNHEY and CDR2 SVGAGI. V was pared by 5 bases and J by 8 bases, with 8 bases of the junction left unmatched. The CDR3 extends over 15 amino acids. The DNA for the CDR3 is TGTGCCAGCAGTCTGACCGGGACAGGGGAAGAAAAACTGTTTTTT. Translation: CASSLTGTGEEKLFF.

This clone showed up just a few times. The gene calls are TRBV11-2 and TRBJ2-7; D is uncertain. Looked up from germline, CDR1 is SGHAT and CDR2 is FQNNGV. The V end lost 1 base, the J end lost 7 bases, and 8 bases lay between the germline ends. This CDR3 comprises 12 residues. CDR3 sequence (DNA): TGTGCCAGCAGCTTAGGGGTGGGGGAGCAGTACTTC. It encodes CASSLGVGEQYF.